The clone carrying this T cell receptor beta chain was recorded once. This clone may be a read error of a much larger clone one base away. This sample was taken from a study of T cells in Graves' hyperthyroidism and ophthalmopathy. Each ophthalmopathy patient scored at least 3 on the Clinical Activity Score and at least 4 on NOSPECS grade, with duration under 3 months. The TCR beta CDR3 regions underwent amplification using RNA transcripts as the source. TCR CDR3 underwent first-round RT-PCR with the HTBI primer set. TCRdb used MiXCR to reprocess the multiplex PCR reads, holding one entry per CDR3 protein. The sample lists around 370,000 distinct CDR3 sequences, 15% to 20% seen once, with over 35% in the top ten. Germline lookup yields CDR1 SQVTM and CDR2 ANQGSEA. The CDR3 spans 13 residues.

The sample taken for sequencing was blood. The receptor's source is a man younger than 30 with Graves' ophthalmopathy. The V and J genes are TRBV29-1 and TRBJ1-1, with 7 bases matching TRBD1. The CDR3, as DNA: TGCAGCGTTAATACAGGGGTCGGCACTGAAGCTCTCTTT. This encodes CSVNTGVGTEALF.